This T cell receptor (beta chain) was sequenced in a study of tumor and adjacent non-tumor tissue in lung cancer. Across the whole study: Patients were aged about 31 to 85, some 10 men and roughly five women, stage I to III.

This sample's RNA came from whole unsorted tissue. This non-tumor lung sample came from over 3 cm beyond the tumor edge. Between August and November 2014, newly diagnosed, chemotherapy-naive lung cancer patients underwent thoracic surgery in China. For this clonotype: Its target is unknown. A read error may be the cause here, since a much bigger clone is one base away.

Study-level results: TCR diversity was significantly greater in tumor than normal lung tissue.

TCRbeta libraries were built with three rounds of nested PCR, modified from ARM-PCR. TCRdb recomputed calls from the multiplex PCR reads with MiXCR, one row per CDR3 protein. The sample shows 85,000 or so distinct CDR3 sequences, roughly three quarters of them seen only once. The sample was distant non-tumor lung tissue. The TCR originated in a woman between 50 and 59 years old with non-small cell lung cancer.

For the CDR3, the DNA is TGTCCCAGCAGTGCCTTCGGGACTATGAACACCGGGGAGCTGTTTTTT. Its protein is CPSSAFGTMNTGELFF. The V and J genes are TRBV28 and TRBJ2-2; 7 bases line up with TRBD2. The CDR3 consists of 16 residues. CDR1 MDHEN and CDR2 SYDVKM come from the germline V gene.